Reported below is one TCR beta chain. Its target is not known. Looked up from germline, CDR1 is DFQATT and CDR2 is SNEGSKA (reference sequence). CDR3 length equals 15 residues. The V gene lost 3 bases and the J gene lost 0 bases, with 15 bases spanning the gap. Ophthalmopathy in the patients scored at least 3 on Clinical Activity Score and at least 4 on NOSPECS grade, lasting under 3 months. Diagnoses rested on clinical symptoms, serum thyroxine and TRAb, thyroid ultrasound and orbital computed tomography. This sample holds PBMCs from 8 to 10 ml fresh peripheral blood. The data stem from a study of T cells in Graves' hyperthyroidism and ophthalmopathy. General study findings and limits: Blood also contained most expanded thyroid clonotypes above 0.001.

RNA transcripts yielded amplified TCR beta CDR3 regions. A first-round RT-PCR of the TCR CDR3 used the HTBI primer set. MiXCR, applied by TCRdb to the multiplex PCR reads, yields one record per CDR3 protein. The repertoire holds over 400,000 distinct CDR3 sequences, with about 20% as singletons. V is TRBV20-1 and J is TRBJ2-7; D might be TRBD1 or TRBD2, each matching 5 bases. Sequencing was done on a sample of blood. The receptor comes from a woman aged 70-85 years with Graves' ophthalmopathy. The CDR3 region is CSASISWGSSYEQYF. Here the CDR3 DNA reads TGCAGTGCTAGCATATCTTGGGGGAGCTCCTACGAGCAGTACTTC.